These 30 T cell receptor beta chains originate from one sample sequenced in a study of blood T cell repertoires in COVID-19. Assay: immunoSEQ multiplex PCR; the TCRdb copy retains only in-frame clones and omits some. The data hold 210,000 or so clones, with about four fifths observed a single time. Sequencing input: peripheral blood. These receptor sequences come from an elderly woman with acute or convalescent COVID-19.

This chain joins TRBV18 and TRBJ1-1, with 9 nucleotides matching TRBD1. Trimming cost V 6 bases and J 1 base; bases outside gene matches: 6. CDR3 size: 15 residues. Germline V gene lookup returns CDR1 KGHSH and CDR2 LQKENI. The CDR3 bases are TGTGCCAGCTCCCTATGGGACAGGGAGAACACTGAAGCTTTCTTT. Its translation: CASSLWDRENTEAFF. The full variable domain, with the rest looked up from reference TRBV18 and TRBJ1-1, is NAGVMQNPRHLVRRRGQEARLRCSPMKGHSHVYWYRQLPEEGLKFMVYLQKENIIDESGMPKERFSAEFPKEGPSILRIQQVVRGDSAAYFCASSLWDRENTEAFFGQGTRLTVV.

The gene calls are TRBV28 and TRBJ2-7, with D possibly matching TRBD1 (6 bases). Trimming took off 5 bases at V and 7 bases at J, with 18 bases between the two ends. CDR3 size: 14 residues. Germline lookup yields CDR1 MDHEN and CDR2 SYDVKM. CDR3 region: CASSPGTSELEQYF. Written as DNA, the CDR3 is TGTGCCAGCAGTCCAGGGACAAGCGAGTTGGAGCAGTACTTC. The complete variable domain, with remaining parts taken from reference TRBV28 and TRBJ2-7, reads DVKVTQSSRYLVKRTGEKVFLECVQDMDHENMFWYRQDPGLGLRLIYFSYDVKMKEKGDIPEGYSVSREKKERFSLILESASTNQTSMYLCASSPGTSELEQYFGPGTRLTVT.

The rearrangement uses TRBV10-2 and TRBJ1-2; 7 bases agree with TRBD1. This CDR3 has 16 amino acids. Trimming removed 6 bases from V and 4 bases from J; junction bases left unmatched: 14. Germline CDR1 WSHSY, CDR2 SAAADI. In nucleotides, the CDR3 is TGCGCCAGCAGCTCACTTGACAGGGTCTCGGGCTATGGCTACACCTTC. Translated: CASSSLDRVSGYGYTF.

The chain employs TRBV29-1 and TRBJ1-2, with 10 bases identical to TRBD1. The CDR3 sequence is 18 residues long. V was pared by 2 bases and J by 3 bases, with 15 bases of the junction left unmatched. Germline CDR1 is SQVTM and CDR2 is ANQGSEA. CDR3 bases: TGCAGCGTTGAACGAAAATCGGGGGATGGGACAGGGGACTATGGCTACACCTTC. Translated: CSVERKSGDGTGDYGYTF.

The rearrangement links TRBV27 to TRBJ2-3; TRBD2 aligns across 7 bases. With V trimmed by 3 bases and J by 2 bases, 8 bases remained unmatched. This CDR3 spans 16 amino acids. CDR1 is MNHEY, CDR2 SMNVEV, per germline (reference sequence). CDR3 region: CASSFGSSGFTDTQYF. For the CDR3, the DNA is TGTGCCAGCAGTTTCGGTTCTAGCGGATTCACAGATACGCAGTATTTT.

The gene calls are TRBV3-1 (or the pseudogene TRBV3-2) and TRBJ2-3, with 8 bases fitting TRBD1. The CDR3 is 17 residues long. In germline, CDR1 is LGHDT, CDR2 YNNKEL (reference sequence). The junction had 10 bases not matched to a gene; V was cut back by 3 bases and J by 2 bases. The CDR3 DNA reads TGTGCCAGCAGCCAGGCAAGGACAGGGATCTCCACAGATACGCAGTATTTT. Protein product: CASSQARTGISTDTQYF.

CDR3 DNA: TGTGCCAGCCGCGGCGGGAGGACAACTGAAGCTTTCTTT. Amino acid sequence: CASRGGRTTEAFF. This chain uses TRBV27 with TRBJ1-1, with a possible D match to TRBD1 (5 bases). CDR1 is MNHEY and CDR2 is SMNVEV in the germline V gene (reference sequence). Trimming stripped 8 bases from V and 5 bases from J, with 15 bases between. This CDR3 contains 13 residues.

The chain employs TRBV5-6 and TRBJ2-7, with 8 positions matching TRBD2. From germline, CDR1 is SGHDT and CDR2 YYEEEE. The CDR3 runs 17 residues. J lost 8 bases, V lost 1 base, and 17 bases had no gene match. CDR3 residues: CASSLSVRAGGKLKQYF. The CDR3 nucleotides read TGTGCCAGCAGCTTGAGTGTCCGTGCGGGAGGAAAGTTAAAGCAGTACTTC.

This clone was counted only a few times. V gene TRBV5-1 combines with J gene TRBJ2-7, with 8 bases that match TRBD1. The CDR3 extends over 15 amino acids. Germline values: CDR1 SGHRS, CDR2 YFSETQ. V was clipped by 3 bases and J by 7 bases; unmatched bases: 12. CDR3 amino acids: CASSYTTGATGEQYF. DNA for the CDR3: TGCGCCAGCAGCTACACGACAGGGGCAACTGGGGAGCAGTACTTC.

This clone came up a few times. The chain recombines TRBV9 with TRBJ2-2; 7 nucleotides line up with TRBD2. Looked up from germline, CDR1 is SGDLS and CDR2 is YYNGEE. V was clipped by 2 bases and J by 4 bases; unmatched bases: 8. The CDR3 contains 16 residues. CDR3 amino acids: CASSVSERGSTGELFF. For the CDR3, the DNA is TGTGCCAGCAGCGTCTCGGAGCGGGGAAGCACCGGGGAGCTGTTTTTT. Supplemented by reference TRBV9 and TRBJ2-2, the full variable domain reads DSGVTQTPKHLITATGQRVTLRCSPRSGDLSVYWYQQSLDQGLQFLIQYYNGEERAKGNILERFSAQQFPDLHSELNLSSLELGDSALYFCASSVSERGSTGELFFGEGSRLTVL.

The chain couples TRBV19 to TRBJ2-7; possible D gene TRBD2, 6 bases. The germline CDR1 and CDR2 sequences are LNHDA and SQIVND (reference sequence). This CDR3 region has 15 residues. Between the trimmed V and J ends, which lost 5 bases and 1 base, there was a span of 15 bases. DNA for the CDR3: TGTGCCAGTAGTGCGTATGGGACTGGATCCTACGAGCAGTACTTC. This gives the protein CASSAYGTGSYEQYF.

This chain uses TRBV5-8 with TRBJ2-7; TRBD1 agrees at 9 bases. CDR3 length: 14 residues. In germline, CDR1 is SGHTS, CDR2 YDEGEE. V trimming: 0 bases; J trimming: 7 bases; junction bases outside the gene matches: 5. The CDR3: CASSLAQGAREQYF. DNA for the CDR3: TGTGCCAGCAGCTTGGCACAGGGGGCGCGAGAGCAGTACTTC.

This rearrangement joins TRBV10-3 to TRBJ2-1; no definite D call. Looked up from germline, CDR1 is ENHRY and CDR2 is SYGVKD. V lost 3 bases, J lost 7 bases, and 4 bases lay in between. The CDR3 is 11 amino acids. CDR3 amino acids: CAISELNEQFF. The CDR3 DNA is TGTGCCATCAGTGAACTAAATGAGCAGTTCTTC.

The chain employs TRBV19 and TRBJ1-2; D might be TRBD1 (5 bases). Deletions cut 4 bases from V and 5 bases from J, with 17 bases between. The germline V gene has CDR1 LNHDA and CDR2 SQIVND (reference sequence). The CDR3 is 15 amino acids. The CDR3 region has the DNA TGTGCCAGTAGTACCCACGCTCAGGGTTCATATGGCTACACCTTC. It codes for CASSTHAQGSYGYTF.

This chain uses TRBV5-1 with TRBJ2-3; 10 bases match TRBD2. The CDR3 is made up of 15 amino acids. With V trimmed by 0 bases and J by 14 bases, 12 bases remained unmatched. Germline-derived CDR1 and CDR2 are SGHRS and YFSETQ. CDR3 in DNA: TGCGCCAGCAGCTTGGACGGGACTAGCGCAGCCAAAGGGTATTTT. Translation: CASSLDGTSAAKGYF.

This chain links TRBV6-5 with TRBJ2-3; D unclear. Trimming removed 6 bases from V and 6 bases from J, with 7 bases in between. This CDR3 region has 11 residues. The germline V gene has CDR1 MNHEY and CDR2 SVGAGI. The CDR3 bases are TGTGCCAGCAGCGCCCGGGATACGCAGTATTTT. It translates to CASSARDTQYF.

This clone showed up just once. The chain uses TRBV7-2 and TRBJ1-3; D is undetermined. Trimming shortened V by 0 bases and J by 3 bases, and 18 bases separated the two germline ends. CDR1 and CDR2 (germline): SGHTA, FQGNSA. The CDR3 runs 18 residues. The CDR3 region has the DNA TGTGCCAGCAGCTTAGCGGCCAGACGGGGTCAGATTGGAAACACCATATATTTT. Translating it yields CASSLAARRGQIGNTIYF.

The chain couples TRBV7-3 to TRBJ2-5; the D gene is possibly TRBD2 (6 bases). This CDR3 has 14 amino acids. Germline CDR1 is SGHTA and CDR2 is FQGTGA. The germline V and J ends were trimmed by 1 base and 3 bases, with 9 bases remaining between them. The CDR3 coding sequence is TGTGCCAGCAGCTTAAGCGGGAATGAAGAGACCCAGTACTTC. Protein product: CASSLSGNEETQYF.

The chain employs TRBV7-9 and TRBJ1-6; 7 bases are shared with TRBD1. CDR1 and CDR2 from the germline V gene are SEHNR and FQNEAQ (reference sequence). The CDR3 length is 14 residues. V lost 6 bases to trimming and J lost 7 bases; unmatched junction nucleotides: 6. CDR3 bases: TGTGCCAGCAGTTCCGGGACAGCCAATTCACCCCTCCACTTT. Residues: CASSSGTANSPLHF.

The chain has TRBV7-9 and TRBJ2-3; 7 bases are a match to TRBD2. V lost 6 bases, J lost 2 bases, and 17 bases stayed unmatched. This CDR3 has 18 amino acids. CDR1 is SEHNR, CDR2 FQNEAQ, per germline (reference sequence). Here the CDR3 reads CASSSRTSQPLYTDTQYF. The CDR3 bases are TGTGCCAGCAGTTCACGGACTAGTCAACCCTTATACACAGATACGCAGTATTTT.

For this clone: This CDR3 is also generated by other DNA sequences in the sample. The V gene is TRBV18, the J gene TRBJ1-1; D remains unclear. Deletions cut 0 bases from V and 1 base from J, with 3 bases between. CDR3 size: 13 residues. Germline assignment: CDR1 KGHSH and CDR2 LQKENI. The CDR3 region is CASSPPGNTEAFF. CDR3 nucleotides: TGTGCCAGCTCACCACCCGGGAACACTGAAGCTTTCTTT. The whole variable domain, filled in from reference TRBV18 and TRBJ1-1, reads NAGVMQNPRHLVRRRGQEARLRCSPMKGHSHVYWYRQLPEEGLKFMVYLQKENIIDESGMPKERFSAEFPKEGPSILRIQQVVRGDSAAYFCASSPPGNTEAFFGQGTRLTVV.

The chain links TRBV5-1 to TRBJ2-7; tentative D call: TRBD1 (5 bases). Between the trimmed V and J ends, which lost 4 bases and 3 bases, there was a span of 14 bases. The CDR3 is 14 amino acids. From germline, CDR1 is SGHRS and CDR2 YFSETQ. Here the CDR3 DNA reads TGCGCCAGCAGCAACGGGCAGGGATACTACGAGCAGTACTTC. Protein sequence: CASSNGQGYYEQYF.

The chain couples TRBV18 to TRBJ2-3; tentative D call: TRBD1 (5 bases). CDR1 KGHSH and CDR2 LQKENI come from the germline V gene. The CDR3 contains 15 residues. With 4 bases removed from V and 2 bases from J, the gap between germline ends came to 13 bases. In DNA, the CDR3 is TGTGCCAGCTCACGGACGCGACAGTCCACAGATACGCAGTATTTT. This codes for CASSRTRQSTDTQYF.

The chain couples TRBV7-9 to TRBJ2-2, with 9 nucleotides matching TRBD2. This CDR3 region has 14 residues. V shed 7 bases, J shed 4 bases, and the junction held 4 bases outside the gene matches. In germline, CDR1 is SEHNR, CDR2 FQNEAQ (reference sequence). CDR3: CASTPSGATGELFF. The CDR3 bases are TGTGCCAGCACGCCTAGCGGGGCCACCGGGGAGCTGTTTTTT.

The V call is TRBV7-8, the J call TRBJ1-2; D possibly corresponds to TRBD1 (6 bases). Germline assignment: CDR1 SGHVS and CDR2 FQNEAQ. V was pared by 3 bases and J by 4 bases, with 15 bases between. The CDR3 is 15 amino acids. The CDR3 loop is CASSFLSTGSYGYTF. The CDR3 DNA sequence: TGTGCCAGCAGCTTCCTTTCGACAGGAAGCTATGGCTACACCTTC.

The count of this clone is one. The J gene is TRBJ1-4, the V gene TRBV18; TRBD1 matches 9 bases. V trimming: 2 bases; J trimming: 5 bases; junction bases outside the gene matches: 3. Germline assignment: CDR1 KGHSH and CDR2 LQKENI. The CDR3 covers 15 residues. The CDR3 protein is CASSPGTGTNEKLFF. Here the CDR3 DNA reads TGTGCCAGCTCACCAGGGACAGGGACAAATGAAAAACTGTTTTTT.

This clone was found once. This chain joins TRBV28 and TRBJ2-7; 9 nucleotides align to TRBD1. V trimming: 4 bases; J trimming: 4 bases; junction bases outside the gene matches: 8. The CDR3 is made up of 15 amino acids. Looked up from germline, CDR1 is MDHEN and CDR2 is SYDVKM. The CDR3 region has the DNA TGTGCCAGCAGTTCCCCGGGACAGGGAGGGTACGAGCAGTACTTC. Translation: CASSSPGQGGYEQYF.

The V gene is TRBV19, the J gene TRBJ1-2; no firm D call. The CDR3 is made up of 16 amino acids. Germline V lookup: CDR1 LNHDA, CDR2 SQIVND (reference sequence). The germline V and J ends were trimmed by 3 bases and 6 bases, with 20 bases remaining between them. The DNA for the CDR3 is TGTGCCAGTAGTATTTACGTTTCGGGGAGTAAGGATGGCTACACCTTC. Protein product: CASSIYVSGSKDGYTF.

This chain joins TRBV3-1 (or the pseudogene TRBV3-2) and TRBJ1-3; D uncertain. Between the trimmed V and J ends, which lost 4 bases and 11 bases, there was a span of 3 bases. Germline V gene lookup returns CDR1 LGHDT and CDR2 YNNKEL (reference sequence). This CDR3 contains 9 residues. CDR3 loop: CASSRPIYF. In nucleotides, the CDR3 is TGTGCCAGCAGCCGGCCCATATATTTT.

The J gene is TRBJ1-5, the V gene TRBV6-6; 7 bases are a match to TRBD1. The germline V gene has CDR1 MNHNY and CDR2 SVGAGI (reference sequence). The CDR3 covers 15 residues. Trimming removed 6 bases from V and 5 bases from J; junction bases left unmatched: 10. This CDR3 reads CASSSGQVADQPQHF. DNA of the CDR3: TGTGCCAGCAGCTCCGGACAGGTAGCGGATCAGCCCCAGCATTTT.